Following are 26 T cell receptor beta chains from one sample sequenced in a study of shared clonotypes between healthy human individuals. Some clones are missing from TCRdb's copy, which holds only in-frame ones; the method was immunoSEQ multiplex PCR. The sample has about 680,000 clones; roughly 70% are singletons. The material sequenced was memory CD4+ T cells sorted from blood. Subset denoted: CD45RA-negative fraction. The receptors stem from a woman aged 25 to 39 in good health.

V usage is TRBV5-8 and J usage is TRBJ2-7; the D is unclear. Germline lookup yields CDR1 SGHTS and CDR2 YDEGEE. The CDR3 sequence is 15 residues long. V was cut by 4 bases and J by 1 base, with 15 bases left in between. The chain's CDR3 is CASSPGRVRSYEQYF. The CDR3 DNA is TGTGCCAGCAGCCCGGGTAGGGTTAGATCCTACGAGCAGTACTTC.

The chain links TRBV18 to TRBJ2-7; 9 bases agree with TRBD2. The CDR3 is made up of 15 amino acids. Looked up from germline, CDR1 is KGHSH and CDR2 is LQKENI. Trimming cost V 3 bases and J 0 bases; bases outside gene matches: 3. The CDR3 sequence: CASSPSTSGSYEQYF. Here the CDR3 DNA reads TGTGCCAGCTCACCTTCGACTAGCGGCTCCTACGAGCAGTACTTC.

This clone has only one observation. The V gene is TRBV5-1, the J gene TRBJ2-3, with 10 bases fitting TRBD2. The CDR3 runs 16 residues. The V gene end was trimmed by 4 bases and the J gene end by 1 base; junction bases not matched to a gene: 6. The germline V gene has CDR1 SGHRS and CDR2 YFSETQ. The CDR3 sequence is CASSTSGTSGTDTQYF. As DNA, the CDR3 is TGCGCCAGCAGCACCTCCGGGACTAGCGGCACAGATACGCAGTATTTT.

The rearrangement joins TRBV19 to TRBJ1-3; 7 bases are a match to TRBD1. Unmatched junction bases numbered 2, after V lost 6 bases and J lost 3 bases. The V gene's germline CDR1 is LNHDA and CDR2 SQIVND (reference sequence). There are 13 residues in the CDR3. In nucleotides, the CDR3 is TGTGCCAGTAGCACAGGGGATGGAAACACCATATATTTT. This encodes CASSTGDGNTIYF. Filled out from reference TRBV19 and TRBJ1-3, the complete variable domain reads DGGITQSPKYLFRKEGQNVTLSCEQNLNHDAMYWYRQDPGQGLRLIYYSQIVNDFQKGDIAEGYSVSREKKESFPLTVTSAQKNPTAFYLCASSTGDGNTIYFGEGSWLTVV.

The V call is TRBV6-1, the J call TRBJ2-7, with D possibly matching TRBD1 (5 bases). V lost 6 bases to trimming and J lost 0 bases, with 9 bases between them. CDR3 length equals 13 residues. Germline CDR1 is MNHNS and CDR2 is SASEGT. DNA for the CDR3: TGTGCCAGCAGAGGGGTCAGCTCCTACGAGCAGTACTTC. It codes for CASRGVSSYEQYF.

The chain recombines TRBV15 with TRBJ1-1; D possibly corresponds to TRBD1 (6 bases). Germline V CDR1 and CDR2: LNHNV, YYDKDF (reference sequence). This CDR3 spans 12 amino acids. V lost 4 bases, J lost 5 bases, and 8 bases lay in between. This chain's CDR3 is CATSNRETEAFF. The CDR3 region has the DNA TGTGCCACCAGCAACAGGGAAACTGAAGCTTTCTTT.

In its sample, this clone was seen a few times. The rearrangement uses TRBV7-6 and TRBJ1-1; tentatively, D is TRBD1 (5 bases). Germline V gene sequence: CDR1 SGHVS, CDR2 FNYEAQ. Trimming left V 1 base short and J 4 bases short, with 7 bases between. The CDR3 has 13 amino acids. CDR3 protein: CASSLEGSTEAFF. The CDR3 DNA sequence: TGTGCCAGCAGCTTAGAGGGGTCCACTGAAGCTTTCTTT.

The chain recombines TRBV2 with TRBJ1-1, with TRBD1 matching 7 bases. With V trimmed by 7 bases and J by 7 bases, 9 bases remained unmatched. CDR1 and CDR2 from the germline V gene are SNHLY and FYNNEI. There are 13 residues in the CDR3. The CDR3 reads CASTEGAGGEAFF. DNA of the CDR3: TGTGCCAGCACCGAAGGGGCAGGGGGTGAAGCTTTCTTT.

The chain joins TRBV28 to TRBJ1-2; D perhaps matches TRBD1 (5 bases). The ends were cut back, 3 bases at V and 7 bases at J, with 9 bases in the middle. The CDR3 sequence is 12 residues long. Germline values: CDR1 MDHEN, CDR2 SYDVKM. This chain's CDR3 is CASSFGGSGYTF. The CDR3 bases are TGTGCCAGCAGTTTCGGGGGGAGTGGCTACACCTTC.

This clone was observed a single time. Other DNA sequences from this sample encode an identical CDR3 as well. This rearrangement joins TRBV28 to TRBJ1-2, with 8 positions matching TRBD1. The V segment lost 6 bases and the J segment 4 bases; nucleotides outside the gene matches: 7. The CDR3 totals 14 residues. The germline V gene has CDR1 MDHEN and CDR2 SYDVKM. CDR3 residues: CASSFAGGVYGYTF. In DNA, the CDR3 is TGTGCCAGCAGCTTCGCAGGGGGCGTCTATGGCTACACCTTC.

The chain employs TRBV14 and TRBJ2-1; D remains ambiguous. The CDR3 spans 14 residues. Trimming took off 8 bases at V and 5 bases at J, with 16 bases between the two ends. The germline gives CDR1 SGHDN, CDR2 FVKESK. The CDR3 here is CASAARRWDNEQFF. For the CDR3, the DNA is TGTGCCAGCGCCGCGCGGCGGTGGGACAATGAGCAGTTCTTC.

The rearrangement links TRBV6-6 to TRBJ2-3; 11 bases fit TRBD2. This CDR3 comprises 16 residues. Per germline, CDR1 MNHNY and CDR2 SVGAGI (reference sequence). Trimming removed 6 bases from V and 0 bases from J; junction bases left unmatched: 5. In nucleotides, the CDR3 is TGTGCCAGCAGGAGGGGACTAGCGGATAGCACAGATACGCAGTATTTT. Translating it yields CASRRGLADSTDTQYF.

The V call is TRBV5-4, the J call TRBJ2-2; D gene ambiguous. The CDR3 covers 15 residues. V lost 0 bases, J lost 5 bases, and 11 bases lay in between. Germline V gives CDR1 SGHNT, CDR2 YYREEE (reference sequence). Here the CDR3 reads CASSLANSRTGELFF. In DNA form, the CDR3 reads TGTGCCAGCAGCTTGGCCAATTCCCGAACCGGGGAGCTGTTTTTT.

V is TRBV7-7 and J is TRBJ2-5, with D possibly matching TRBD1 (6 bases). The CDR3 has 13 residues. Germline CDR1 SSHAT, CDR2 FNYEAQ (reference sequence). V gave up 4 bases and J gave up 3 bases, with 9 bases separating them. The CDR3 region is CASSSDSEETQYF. CDR3 nucleotide sequence: TGTGCCAGCAGCTCGGACAGTGAAGAGACCCAGTACTTC.

The chain employs TRBV2 and TRBJ2-3, with 14 bases fitting TRBD2. The V and J ends lost 1 base and 4 bases, in that order; junction bases with no gene match: 7. Germline V CDR1 and CDR2: SNHLY, FYNNEI. CDR3 length: 18 residues. In DNA, the CDR3 is TGTGCCAGCAGTGAAGAGGGGACTAGCGGGAGTGGGTCAGATACGCAGTATTTT. Amino acids: CASSEEGTSGSGSDTQYF.

This chain connects TRBV28 to TRBJ2-7; TRBD2 agrees at 7 bases. The CDR3 is 15 residues long. Unmatched junction bases numbered 9, after V lost 5 bases and J lost 2 bases. CDR1 and CDR2 (germline): MDHEN, SYDVKM. The CDR3 loop reads CASSPIERDTYEQYF. The CDR3 region has the DNA TGTGCCAGCAGTCCCATCGAGCGGGATACCTACGAGCAGTACTTC.

V gene TRBV7-9 combines with J gene TRBJ2-2; 8 bases are a match to TRBD1. This CDR3 is 18 amino acids long. V lost 1 base and J lost 5; bases outside the gene matches: 12. Germline lookup yields CDR1 SEHNR and CDR2 FQNEAQ (reference sequence). Here the CDR3 DNA reads TGTGCCAGCAGCTTAGTGGTTCCCGAGACAGGGGTAACCGGGGAGCTGTTTTTT. Protein sequence: CASSLVVPETGVTGELFF.

V usage is TRBV15 and J usage is TRBJ1-2, with TRBD1 matching 10 bases. V lost 3 bases, J lost 2 bases, and 0 bases stayed unmatched. Germline V gene sequence: CDR1 LNHNV, CDR2 YYDKDF (reference sequence). This CDR3 has 14 amino acids. DNA for the CDR3: TGTGCCACCAGCAGGACAGGGGGCAACTATGGCTACACCTTC. Its protein is CATSRTGGNYGYTF.

V gene TRBV4-1 combines with J gene TRBJ2-7, with 14 bases identical to TRBD2. After removal of 3 bases from V and 1 base from J, the junction contained 8 bases not matched to a gene. There are 18 residues in the CDR3. Germline V gives CDR1 MGHRA, CDR2 YSYEKL. The CDR3 DNA is TGCGCCAGCAGCCAGGGGACTAGCGGGAGCGTAGGGTCCTACGAGCAGTACTTC. It encodes CASSQGTSGSVGSYEQYF.

About this clone: The sample contains more than one DNA sequence encoding this CDR3. This sequence joins TRBV28 and TRBJ1-1, with TRBD1 identical over 7 bases. From germline, CDR1 is MDHEN and CDR2 SYDVKM. This CDR3 is 14 amino acids long. The trim removed 4 bases at V and 0 bases at J, leaving 2 bases unmatched. CDR3 sequence reads: CASSSGQLNTEAFF. The CDR3 DNA sequence: TGTGCCAGCAGTTCGGGACAGTTGAACACTGAAGCTTTCTTT.

This chain links TRBV27 with TRBJ2-1; either TRBD1 or TRBD2 may fit D (5 bases each). The CDR3 has 15 residues. V shed 4 bases and J shed 8 bases, with 18 bases lying between them. Germline CDR1 MNHEY, CDR2 SMNVEV (reference sequence). Here the CDR3 reads CASSSPGRLGDEQFF. DNA of the CDR3: TGTGCCAGCAGTTCGCCGGGACGCCTAGGCGATGAGCAGTTCTTC.

The chain has TRBV28 and TRBJ1-5; D gene ambiguous. The CDR3 consists of 13 residues. Germline V gene sequence: CDR1 MDHEN, CDR2 SYDVKM. The germline V and J ends were trimmed by 4 bases and 3 bases, with 7 bases remaining between them. DNA for the CDR3: TGTGCCAGCAGTTATCAGAACAATCAGCCCCAGCATTTT. Amino acids: CASSYQNNQPQHF. Complete variable domain (other parts from reference TRBV28 and TRBJ1-5): DVKVTQSSRYLVKRTGEKVFLECVQDMDHENMFWYRQDPGLGLRLIYFSYDVKMKEKGDIPEGYSVSREKKERFSLILESASTNQTSMYLCASSYQNNQPQHFGDGTRLSIL.

This clone was detected once. This rearrangement joins TRBV5-1 to TRBJ1-2; TRBD1 matches at 8 bases. Germline CDR1 reads SGHRS; CDR2 reads YFSETQ. The CDR3 totals 17 residues. J gave up 4 bases and V 0 bases, and 11 bases lay outside the gene matches. The CDR3 coding sequence is TGCGCCAGCAGCTTGGAAGCGACAGGGGCCGCCTTCTATGGCTACACCTTC. This translates into CASSLEATGAAFYGYTF.

The rearrangement joins TRBV28 to TRBJ2-1, with unresolved D. The CDR3 length is 13 residues. CDR1 and CDR2 (germline): MDHEN, SYDVKM. Trimming removed 5 bases from V and 12 bases from J, with 17 bases in between. CDR3 residues: CASSPPHTIGQFF. CDR3 DNA sequence: TGTGCCAGCAGTCCGCCCCATACAATTGGGCAGTTCTTC.

The CDR3 sequence: CAISRYGTSGSSYEQYF. CDR3 sequence (DNA): TGTGCCATCAGTAGATATGGGACGAGCGGGAGCTCCTACGAGCAGTACTTC. The chain recombines TRBV10-3 with TRBJ2-7, with TRBD2 identical over 8 bases. V trimming: 5 bases; J trimming: 0 bases; junction bases outside the gene matches: 12. The length of the CDR3 is 17 residues. The germline CDR1 and CDR2 sequences are ENHRY and SYGVKD.

Concerning this clone: Other DNA sequences in the sample encode the same CDR3. CDR3 loop: CASSLGSSGSYNEQFF. The DNA for the CDR3 is TGCGCCAGCAGCTTGGGGTCTAGCGGCTCCTACAATGAGCAGTTCTTC. The gene calls are TRBV5-1 and TRBJ2-1, with 7 nucleotides matching TRBD2. The CDR3 consists of 16 residues. V shed 0 bases and J 0 bases; nucleotides not matched to a gene: 3. The V gene's germline CDR1 is SGHRS and CDR2 YFSETQ.